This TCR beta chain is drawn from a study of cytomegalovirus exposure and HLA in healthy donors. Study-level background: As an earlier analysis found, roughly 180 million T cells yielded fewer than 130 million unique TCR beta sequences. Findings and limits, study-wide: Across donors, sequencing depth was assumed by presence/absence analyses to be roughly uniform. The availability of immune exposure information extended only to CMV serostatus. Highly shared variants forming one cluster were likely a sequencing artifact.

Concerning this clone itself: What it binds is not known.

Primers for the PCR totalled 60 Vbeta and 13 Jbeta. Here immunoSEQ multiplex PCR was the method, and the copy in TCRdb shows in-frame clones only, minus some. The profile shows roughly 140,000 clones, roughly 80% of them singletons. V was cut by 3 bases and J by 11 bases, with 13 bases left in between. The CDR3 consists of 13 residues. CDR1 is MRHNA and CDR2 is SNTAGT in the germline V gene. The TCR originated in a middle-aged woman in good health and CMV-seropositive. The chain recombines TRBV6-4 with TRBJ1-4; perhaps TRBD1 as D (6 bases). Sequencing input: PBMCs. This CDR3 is CASSDPSGDKLFF. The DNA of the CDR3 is TGTGCCAGCAGTGATCCCTCAGGGGATAAACTGTTTTTT.